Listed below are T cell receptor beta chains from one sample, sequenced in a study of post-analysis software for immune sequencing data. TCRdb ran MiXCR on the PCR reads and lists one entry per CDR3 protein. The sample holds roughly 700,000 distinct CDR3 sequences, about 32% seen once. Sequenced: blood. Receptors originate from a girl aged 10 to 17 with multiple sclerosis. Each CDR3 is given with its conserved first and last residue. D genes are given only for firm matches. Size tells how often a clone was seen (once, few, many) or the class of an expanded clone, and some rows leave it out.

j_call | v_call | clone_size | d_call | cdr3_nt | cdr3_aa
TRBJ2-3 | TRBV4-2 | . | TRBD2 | TGTGCCAGCAGCCGAGTGTCTAGCGGGGTAGATACGCAGTATTTT | CASSRVSSGVDTQYF
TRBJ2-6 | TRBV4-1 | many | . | TGCGCCAGCAGCCAAGGGAGGGGCTCTAGGGCCAACGTCCTGACTTTC | CASSQGRGSRANVLTF
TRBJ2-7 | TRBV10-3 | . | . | TGTGCCATCAGTGACCGCCAGTCGGTACCCTACGAGCAGTACTTC | CAISDRQSVPYEQYF
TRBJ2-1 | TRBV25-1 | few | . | TGTGCCAGCAATCTAGTGTCGGGACACGAGCAGTTCTTC | CASNLVSGHEQFF
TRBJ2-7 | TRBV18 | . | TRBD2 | TGTGCCAGCTCAACCCGGACTAGCGGGACCTACGAGCAGTACTTC | CASSTRTSGTYEQYF
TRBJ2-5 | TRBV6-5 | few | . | TGTGCCAGCAGGGCAGTAGAGACCCAGTACTTC | CASRAVETQYF
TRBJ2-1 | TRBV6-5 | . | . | TGTGCCAGCAGGCGGGCGGACAGTGAGCAGTTCTTC | CASRRADSEQFF
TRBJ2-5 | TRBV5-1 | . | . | TGCGCCAGCAGCTTGGCTCGCGCAGTCCGGAATGCAGGGCAGTACTTC | CASSLARAVRNAGQYF
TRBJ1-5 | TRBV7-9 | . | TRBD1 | TGTGCCAGCAGCTCCCAGAGACAGGGGAGGCAGCCCCAGCATTTT | CASSSQRQGRQPQHF
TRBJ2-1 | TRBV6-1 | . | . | TGTGCCAGCAGTGAGGAGGGGCTGGGATACAATGAGCAGTTCTTC | CASSEEGLGYNEQFF
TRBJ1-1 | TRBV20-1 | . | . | TGCAGTGCTACCCGGGGGGAGTTGAACACTGAAGCTTTCTTT | CSATRGELNTEAFF
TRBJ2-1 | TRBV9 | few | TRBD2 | TGTGCCAGCAGCGTTAATACCCTAGCGGGAGTTCGAAATGAGCAGTTCTTC | CASSVNTLAGVRNEQFF
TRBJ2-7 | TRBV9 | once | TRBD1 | TGTGCCAGCAGCGTAGGCGAAGGGGGCGAGTACGAGCAGTACTTC | CASSVGEGGEYEQYF
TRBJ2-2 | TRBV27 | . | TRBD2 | TGTGCCAGCAGTTTTGGGACTAGCATCACCGGGGAGCTGTTTTTT | CASSFGTSITGELFF
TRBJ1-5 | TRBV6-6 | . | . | TGTGCCAGCGTCCGAGGGGACAATCAGCCCCAGCATTTT | CASVRGDNQPQHF
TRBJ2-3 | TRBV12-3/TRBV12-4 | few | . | TGTGCCAGCAGTCCTAGAGCTCAGGGGACAGATACGCAGTATTTT | CASSPRAQGTDTQYF
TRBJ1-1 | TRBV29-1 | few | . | TGCAGCGTTCTATACTCTCAGGGGGCTTTCTTT | CSVLYSQGAFF
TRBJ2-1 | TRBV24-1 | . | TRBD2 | TGTGCCACCAGTGATCTAGCGGGAGGGCCTGATGAGCAGTTCTTC | CATSDLAGGPDEQFF
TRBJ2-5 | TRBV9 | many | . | TGTGCCAGCAGCGTAGGGACGCCTGGGGTGGAGACCCAGTACTTC | CASSVGTPGVETQYF
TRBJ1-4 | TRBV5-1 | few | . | TGCGCCAGCAGCTTTGGTTGGAGAGATGAAAAACTGTTTTTT | CASSFGWRDEKLFF
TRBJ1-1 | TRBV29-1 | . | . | TGCAGCGTTGGTCCCACTATATATGCTGAAGCTTTCTTT | CSVGPTIYAEAFF
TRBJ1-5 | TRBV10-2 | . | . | TGCGCCAGCAGACCCAATAGCAATCAGCCCCAGCATTTT | CASRPNSNQPQHF
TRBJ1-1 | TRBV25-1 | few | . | TGTGCCAGCAGTTGGGACCCGGGTTACACTGAAGCTTTCTTT | CASSWDPGYTEAFF
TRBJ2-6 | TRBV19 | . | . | TGTGCCAGTAGTAGGGCAGTACTCTGGGGGGCCAACGTCCTGACTTTC | CASSRAVLWGANVLTF
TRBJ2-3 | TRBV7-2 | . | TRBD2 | TGTGCCAGCAGCTTAGGCGGGAGGGGACGCACAGATACGCAGTATTTT | CASSLGGRGRTDTQYF
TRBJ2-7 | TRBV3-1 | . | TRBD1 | TGTGCCAGCAGCGCTCAGGGGGCTCCCCTCTACGAGCAGTACTTC | CASSAQGAPLYEQYF
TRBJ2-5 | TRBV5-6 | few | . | TGTGCCAGCAGCGGAAACCGGGACACTCGAGGGGAGACCCAGTACTTC | CASSGNRDTRGETQYF
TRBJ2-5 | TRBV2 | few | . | TGTGCCAGCATGATCAGAACAGGGTACACAGAGACCCAGTACTTC | CASMIRTGYTETQYF
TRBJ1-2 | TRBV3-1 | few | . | TGTGCCAGCAGCCAAGGACTCTATGGCTACACCTTC | CASSQGLYGYTF
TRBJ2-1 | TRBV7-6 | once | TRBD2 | TGTGCCAGCAGCCCCCGCCGCGGGAGGGCGTATGAGCAGTTCTTC | CASSPRRGRAYEQFF
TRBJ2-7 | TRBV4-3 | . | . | TGCGCCAGCAGCCCGGCGGCTTTGGGGGGTTACGAGCAGTACTTC | CASSPAALGGYEQYF
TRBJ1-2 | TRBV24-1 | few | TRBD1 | TGTGCCATTGCGACAGGGGGAAACTATGGCTACACCTTC | CAIATGGNYGYTF
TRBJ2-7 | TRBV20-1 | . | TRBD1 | TGCAGTGCTGCGACGGGACAGGAACCCTACGAGCAGTACTTC | CSAATGQEPYEQYF
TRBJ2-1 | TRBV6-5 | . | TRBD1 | TGTGCCAGCAGGGTAGGGGGCGAGGGTGAGCGGTTCTTC | CASRVGGEGERFF
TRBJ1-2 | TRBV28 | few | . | TGTGCCAGCAGCTCAAACTTTCGGGGGCGATATGGCTACACCTTC | CASSSNFRGRYGYTF
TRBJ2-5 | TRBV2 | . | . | TGTGCCAGCGCAGGGCAGACTCAAGAGACCCAGTACTTC | CASAGQTQETQYF
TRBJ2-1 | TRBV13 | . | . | TGTGCCAGCAGCTTAGCGGAAACATACAATGAGCAGTTCTTC | CASSLAETYNEQFF
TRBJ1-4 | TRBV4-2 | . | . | TGTGCCAGCAACCCATTAGGGATGACAGACGAAAAACTGTTTTTT | CASNPLGMTDEKLFF
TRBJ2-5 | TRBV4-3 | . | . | TGCGCCAGCAGTCAAGGGGTTTTGGACAGCCAAGAGACCCAGTACTTC | CASSQGVLDSQETQYF
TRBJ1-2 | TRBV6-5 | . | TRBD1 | TGTGCCAGCAGTTTGAGACAGGGGGCTGACTATGGCCACACCTTC | CASSLRQGADYGHTF
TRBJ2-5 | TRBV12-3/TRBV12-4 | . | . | TGTGCCAGCAGTTCCCCTTTGGGTCTAGAGACCCAGTACTTC | CASSSPLGLETQYF
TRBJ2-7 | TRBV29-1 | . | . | TGCAGCGCGGCGCGGGGGACAGGAGCATACGAGCAGTACTTC | CSAARGTGAYEQYF
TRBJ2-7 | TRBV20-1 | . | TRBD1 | TGCAGTGCTAGAGAGGTGTCGACAGGGCGCGACGAGCAGTACTTC | CSAREVSTGRDEQYF
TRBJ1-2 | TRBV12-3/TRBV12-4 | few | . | TGTGCCAGCAGTTTAGATCGGGACTTGGGCTATGGCTACACCTTC | CASSLDRDLGYGYTF
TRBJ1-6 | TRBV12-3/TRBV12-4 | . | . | TGTGCCAGCAGGCGTAATTCACCCCTCCACTTT | CASRRNSPLHF
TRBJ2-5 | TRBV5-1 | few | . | TGCGCCAGCGGACGAACGAGCGGGGAGACCCAGTACTTC | CASGRTSGETQYF
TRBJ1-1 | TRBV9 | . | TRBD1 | TGTGCCAGCAGCCAGGGGGCCAGGTTCACTGAAGCTTTCTTT | CASSQGARFTEAFF
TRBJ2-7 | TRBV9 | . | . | TGTGCCAGCAGCGTAGGGGTTGGCTTTACCTACGAGCAGTACTTC | CASSVGVGFTYEQYF
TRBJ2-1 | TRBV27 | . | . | TGTGCCAGCAGTCCCAGGGGAGCGGGATCCGCACTGGGCAATGAGCAGTTCTTC | CASSPRGAGSALGNEQFF
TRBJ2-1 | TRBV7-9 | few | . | TGTGCCAGCAGCTTAGGAGGTCGGGTGTTTGAGCAGTTCTTC | CASSLGGRVFEQFF
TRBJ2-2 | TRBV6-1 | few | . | TGTGCCAGTGTGCAGAGCGGGGAGCTGTTTTTT | CASVQSGELFF
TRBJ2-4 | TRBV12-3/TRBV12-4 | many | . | TGTGCCAGCACCAAGACAGAGCTAGCCAAAAACATTCAGTACTTC | CASTKTELAKNIQYF
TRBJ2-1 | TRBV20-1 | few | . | TGCAGTGCTATACAATCCGGGAGCGGCCCCTACAATGAGCAGTTCTTC | CSAIQSGSGPYNEQFF